This T cell receptor (beta chain) appears in the sequencing data of a study of blood T cell repertoires in COVID-19. Study details: Samples came from the United States, Italy and Spain, spanning acute and convalescent COVID-19. In each case, the material was cDNA or gDNA derived from T cells, B-cell-depleted T cells, or PBMCs.

Per the study methods: For nucleated cells, counts were estimated from reference gene primer amplification. This table comes from immunoSEQ multiplex PCR, and its TCRdb copy is limited to in-frame clones, with some not included. The V and J calls and clone size are taken from that table; D and trimming were inferred from the DNA. The repertoire holds approximately 160,000 clones, with less than 90% as singletons. The ends lost 4 bases at V and 5 bases at J; junction bases unmatched: 7. The germline gives CDR1 LNHDA, CDR2 SQIVND (reference sequence). This CDR3 contains 14 residues. In its sample, this clone was seen once.

The source of this sequence is a man aged 18 to 30 with active or convalescent COVID-19. Material for sequencing was peripheral blood. The rearrangement joins TRBV19 to TRBJ2-5, with 7 bases aligning to TRBD1. CDR3 protein: CASSTKYRGETQYF. The DNA of the CDR3 is TGTGCCAGTAGTACTAAATACAGGGGTGAGACCCAGTACTTC.